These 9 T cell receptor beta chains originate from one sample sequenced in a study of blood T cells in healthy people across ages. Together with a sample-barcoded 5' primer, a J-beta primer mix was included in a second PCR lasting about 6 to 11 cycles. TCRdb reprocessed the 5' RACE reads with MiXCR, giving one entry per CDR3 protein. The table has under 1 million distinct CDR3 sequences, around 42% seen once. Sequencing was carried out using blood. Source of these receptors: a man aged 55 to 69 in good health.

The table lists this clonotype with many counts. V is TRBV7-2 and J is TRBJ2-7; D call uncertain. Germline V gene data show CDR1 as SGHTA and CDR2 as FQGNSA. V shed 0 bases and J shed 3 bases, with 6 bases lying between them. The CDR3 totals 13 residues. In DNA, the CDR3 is TGTGCCAGCAGCTTAGCACAGCTCTACGAGCAGTACTTC. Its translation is CASSLAQLYEQYF.

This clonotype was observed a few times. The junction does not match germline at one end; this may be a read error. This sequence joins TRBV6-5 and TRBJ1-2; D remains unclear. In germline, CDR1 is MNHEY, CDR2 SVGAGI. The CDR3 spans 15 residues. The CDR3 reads CASSYASTPGYGDTF. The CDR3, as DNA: TGTGCCAGCAGTTACGCCTCAACCCCAGGATATGGCGACACCTTC.

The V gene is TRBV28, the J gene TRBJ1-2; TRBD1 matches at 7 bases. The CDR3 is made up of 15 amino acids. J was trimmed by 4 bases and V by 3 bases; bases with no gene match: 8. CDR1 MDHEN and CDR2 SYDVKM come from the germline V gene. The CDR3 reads CASSFRQGVVYGYTF. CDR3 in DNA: TGTGCCAGCAGTTTTAGGCAGGGGGTGGTCTATGGCTACACCTTC.

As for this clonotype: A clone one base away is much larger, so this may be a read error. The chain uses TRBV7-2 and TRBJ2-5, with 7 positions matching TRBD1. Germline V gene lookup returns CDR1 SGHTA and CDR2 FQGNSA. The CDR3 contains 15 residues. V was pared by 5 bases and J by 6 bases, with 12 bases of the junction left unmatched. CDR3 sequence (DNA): TGTGCCAGCAGCATAGGGATCCTGACAGGGCAGACCCAGTACTTC. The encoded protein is CASSIGILTGQTQYF.

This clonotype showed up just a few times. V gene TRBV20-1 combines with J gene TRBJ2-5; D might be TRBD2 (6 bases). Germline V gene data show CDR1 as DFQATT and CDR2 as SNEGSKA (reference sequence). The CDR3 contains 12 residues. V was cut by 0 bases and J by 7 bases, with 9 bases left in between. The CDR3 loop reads CSAREKGGTQYF. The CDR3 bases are TGCAGTGCTAGAGAAAAGGGAGGGACCCAGTACTTC.

The CDR3 DNA follows: TGCAGCGTTTCCGGGACTAGCGGAACCGTAGCCTACGAGCAGTACTTC. Translation: CSVSGTSGTVAYEQYF. The V gene is TRBV29-1, the J gene TRBJ2-7, with TRBD2 matching over 11 bases. J lost 2 bases, V lost 5 bases, and 11 bases had no gene match. Germline assignment: CDR1 SQVTM and CDR2 ANQGSEA. The CDR3 is 16 residues long.

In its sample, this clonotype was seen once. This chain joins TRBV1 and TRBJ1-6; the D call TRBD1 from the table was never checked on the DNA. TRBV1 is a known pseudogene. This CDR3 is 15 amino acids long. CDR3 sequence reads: CTSSQDRDKNSPLHF. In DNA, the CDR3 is TGCACCAGCAGCCAAGACCGGGACAAAAATTCACCCCTCCACTTT.

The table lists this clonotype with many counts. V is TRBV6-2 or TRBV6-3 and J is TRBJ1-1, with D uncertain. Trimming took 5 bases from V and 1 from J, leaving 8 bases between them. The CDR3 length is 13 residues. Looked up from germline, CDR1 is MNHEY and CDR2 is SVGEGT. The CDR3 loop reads CASSDVPNTEAFF. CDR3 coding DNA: TGTGCCAGCAGTGACGTACCGAACACTGAAGCTTTCTTT.

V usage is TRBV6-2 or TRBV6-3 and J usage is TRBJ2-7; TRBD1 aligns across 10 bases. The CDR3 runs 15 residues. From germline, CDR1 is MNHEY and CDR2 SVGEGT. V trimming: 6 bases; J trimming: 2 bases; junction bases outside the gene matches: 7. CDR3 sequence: CASREPGQGPYEQYF. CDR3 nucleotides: TGTGCCAGCAGAGAACCGGGACAGGGGCCCTACGAGCAGTACTTC.